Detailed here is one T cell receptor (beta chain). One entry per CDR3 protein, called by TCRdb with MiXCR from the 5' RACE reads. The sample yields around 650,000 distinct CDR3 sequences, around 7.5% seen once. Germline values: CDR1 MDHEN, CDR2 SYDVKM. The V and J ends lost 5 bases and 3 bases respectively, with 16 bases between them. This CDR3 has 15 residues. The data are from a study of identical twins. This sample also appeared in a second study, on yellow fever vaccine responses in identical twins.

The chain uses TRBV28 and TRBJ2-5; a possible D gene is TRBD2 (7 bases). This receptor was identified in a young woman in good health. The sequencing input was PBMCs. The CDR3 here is CASSGGASAEETQYF. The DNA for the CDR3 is TGTGCCAGCAGTGGGGGGGCATCGGCCGAAGAGACCCAGTACTTC.